The clone carrying this T cell receptor (beta chain) was counted a single time. Its matching antigen is unknown. The data stem from a study of T cell responses to AZD1222 COVID-19 vaccine. Study-wide points: Breadth and depth of Spike-specific TCRs rose after two AZD1222 doses.

The assay was immunoSEQ multiplex PCR, and TCRdb's table has in-frame clones only and misses some. Here the sample spans about 170,000 clones, 75% to 90% being singletons. Trimming stripped 1 base from V and 1 base from J, with 7 bases between. Per the germline V gene, CDR1 is SGHDN and CDR2 is FVKESK. The CDR3 consists of 14 residues. This sequence joins TRBV14 and TRBJ2-5; D gene ambiguous. Sequencing was performed on peripheral blood, taken on day 0 of AZD1222 vaccination. The clonotype originates from an adult in good health. The CDR3, as DNA: TGTGCCAGCAGCCAAGGGGCCTTCCAAGAGACCCAGTACTTC. This translates into CASSQGAFQETQYF.